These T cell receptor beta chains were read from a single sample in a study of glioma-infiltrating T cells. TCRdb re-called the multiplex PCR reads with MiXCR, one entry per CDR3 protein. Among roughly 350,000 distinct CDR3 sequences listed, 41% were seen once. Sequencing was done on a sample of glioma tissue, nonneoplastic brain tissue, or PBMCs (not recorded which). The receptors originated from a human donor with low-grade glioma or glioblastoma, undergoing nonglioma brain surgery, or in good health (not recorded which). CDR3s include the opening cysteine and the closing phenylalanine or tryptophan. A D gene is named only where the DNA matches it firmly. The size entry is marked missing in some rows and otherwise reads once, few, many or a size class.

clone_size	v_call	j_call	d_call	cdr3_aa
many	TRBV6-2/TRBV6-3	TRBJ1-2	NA	CASSFSYGYTF
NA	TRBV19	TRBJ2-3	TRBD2	CASSMGGRDPDTQYF
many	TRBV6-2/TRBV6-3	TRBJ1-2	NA	CASTRDGTYAYGYTF
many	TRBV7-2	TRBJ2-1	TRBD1	CASSRDSRSYNEQFF
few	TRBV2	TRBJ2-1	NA	CASSEDGRYNEQFF
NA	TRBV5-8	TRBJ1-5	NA	CASGEDSLNQPQHF
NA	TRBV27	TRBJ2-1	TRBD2	CASSLGEASGAYNEQFF
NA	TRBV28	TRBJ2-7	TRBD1	CASGQQGAQYYEQYF
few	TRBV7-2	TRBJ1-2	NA	CASSLGGGLGGYTF
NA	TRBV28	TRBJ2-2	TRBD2	CASRPLAGGGTGELFF
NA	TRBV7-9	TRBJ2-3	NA	CASSPGPLRRADTQYF
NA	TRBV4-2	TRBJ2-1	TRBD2	CASSRTGGSSYNEQFF
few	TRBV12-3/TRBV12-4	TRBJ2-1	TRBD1	CASSHDRGAYNEQFF
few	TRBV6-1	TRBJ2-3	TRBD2	CASSAGNRGRATDTQYF
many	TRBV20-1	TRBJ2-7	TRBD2	CSALPLAEDEQYF
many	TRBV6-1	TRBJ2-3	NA	CASSQGILTDTQYF
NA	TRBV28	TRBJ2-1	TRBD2	CASSLSGLAGSPGRRGIYIEQFF
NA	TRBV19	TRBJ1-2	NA	CASSIDRGPSYGYTF
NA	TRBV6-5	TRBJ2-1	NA	CASSYPGQNREQFF
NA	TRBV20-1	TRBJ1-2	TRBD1	CSAIGNRGNNFNYGYTF
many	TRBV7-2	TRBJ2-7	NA	CASSTWSSYEQYF
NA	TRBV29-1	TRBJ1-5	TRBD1	CSVEVAGQGNQPQHF
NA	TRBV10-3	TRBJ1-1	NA	CAISESIYDVGYPLNTEALF
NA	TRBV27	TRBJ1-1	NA	CASSLSRGGTEAFF
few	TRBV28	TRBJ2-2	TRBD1	CASSFLEQGSGELFF
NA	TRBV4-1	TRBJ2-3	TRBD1	CASSRATGERTDTQYF
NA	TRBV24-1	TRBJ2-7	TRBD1	CATSDRQGQPYNEQYF
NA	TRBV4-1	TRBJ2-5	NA	CASSQGQFPEETQYF
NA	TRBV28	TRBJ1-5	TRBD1	CAGGTDSNKPQHF
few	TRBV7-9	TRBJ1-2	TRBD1	CASHRGQGNYGYTF
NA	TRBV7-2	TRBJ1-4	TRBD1	CASSRGQYPLATNEKLFF
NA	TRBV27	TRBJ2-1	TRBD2	CASSLSAGGPRLYNKQFF
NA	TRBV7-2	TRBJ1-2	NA	CASSLGPYYGYTF
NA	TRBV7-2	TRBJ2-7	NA	CASSRSGSGYEQYF
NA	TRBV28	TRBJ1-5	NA	CASSHERRGNQPQHF
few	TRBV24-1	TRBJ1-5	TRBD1	CATSDPGQGNQPQHF
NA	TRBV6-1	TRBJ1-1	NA	CASSLTRWTEAFF
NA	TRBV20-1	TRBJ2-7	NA	CSASVPGGSTYEQYF
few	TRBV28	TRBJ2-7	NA	CASSFSAVATHEQYF
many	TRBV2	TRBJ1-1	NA	CASSIDKNTEAFF
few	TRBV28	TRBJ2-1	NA	CASSSDVALGNEQFF
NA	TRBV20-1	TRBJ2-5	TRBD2	CSARDGRNQETQYF
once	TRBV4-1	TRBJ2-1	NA	CASSHLLLGGTDNEQLF
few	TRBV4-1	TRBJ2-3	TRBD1	CASSRDRETDTQYF
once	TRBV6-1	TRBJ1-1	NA	CASSLRGTETFF
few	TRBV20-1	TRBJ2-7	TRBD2	CSARSGGLAGGGFSYEQYF
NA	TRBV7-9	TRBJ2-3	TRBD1	CASSQDVRRQGLTDTQYF
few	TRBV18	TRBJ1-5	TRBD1	CASSPISTGPQQPQHF
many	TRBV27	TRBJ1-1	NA	CASSLFDGNTEAFF
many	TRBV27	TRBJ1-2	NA	CASSFSGSSGGYTF
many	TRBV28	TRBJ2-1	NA	CASSSIGMGNEQFF
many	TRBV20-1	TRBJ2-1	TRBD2	CSAISGSQYNEQFF
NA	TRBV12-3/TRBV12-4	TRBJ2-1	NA	CASRGTPGDSYNEQFF
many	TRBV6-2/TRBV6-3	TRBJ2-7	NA	CASSYSIEQYF
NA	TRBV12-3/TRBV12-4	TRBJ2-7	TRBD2	CASRLYPLAGGLHEQYF
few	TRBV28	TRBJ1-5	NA	CASSLSFWEDSNQPQHF